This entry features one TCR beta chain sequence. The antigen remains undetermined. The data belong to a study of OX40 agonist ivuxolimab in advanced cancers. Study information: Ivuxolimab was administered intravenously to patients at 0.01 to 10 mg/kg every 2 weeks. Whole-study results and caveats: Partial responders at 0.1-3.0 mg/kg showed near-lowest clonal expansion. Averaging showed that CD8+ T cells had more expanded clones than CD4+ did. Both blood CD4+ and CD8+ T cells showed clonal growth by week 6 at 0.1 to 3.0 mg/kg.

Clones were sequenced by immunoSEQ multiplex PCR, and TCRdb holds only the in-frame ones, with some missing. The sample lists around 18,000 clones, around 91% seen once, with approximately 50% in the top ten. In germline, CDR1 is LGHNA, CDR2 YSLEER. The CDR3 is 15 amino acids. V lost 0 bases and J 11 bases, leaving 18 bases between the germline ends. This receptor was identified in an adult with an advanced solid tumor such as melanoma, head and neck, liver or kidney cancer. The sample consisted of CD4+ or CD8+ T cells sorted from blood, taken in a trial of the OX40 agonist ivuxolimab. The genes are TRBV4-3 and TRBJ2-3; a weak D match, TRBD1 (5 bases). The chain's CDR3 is CASSQEVGRVDRQYF. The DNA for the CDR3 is TGCGCCAGCAGCCAAGAGGTGGGTCGGGTTGACAGGCAGTATTTT.